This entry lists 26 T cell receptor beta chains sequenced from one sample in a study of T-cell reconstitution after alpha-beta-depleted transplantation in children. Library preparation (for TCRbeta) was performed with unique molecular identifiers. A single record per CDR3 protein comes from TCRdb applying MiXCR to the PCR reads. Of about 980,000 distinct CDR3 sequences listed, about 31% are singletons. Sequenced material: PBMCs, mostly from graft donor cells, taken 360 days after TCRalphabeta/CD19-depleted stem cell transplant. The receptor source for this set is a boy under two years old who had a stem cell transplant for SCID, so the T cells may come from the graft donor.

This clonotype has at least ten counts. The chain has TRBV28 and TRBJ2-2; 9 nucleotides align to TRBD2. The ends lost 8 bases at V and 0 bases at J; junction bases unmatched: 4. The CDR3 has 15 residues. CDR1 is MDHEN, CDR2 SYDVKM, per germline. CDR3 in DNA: TGTGCCAGCCGATTAGCGGGGGCGAACACCGGGGAGCTGTTTTTT. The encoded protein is CASRLAGANTGELFF.

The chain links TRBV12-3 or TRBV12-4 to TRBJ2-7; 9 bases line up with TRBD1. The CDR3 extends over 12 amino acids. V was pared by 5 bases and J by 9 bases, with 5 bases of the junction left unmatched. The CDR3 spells CASSGTGIRQYF. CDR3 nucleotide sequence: TGTGCCAGCAGTGGGACAGGGATAAGGCAGTACTTC.

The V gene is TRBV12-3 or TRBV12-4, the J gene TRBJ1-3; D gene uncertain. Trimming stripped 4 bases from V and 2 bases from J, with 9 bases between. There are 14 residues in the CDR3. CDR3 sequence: CASSSWETGNTIYF. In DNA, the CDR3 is TGTGCCAGCAGTTCCTGGGAAACTGGAAACACCATATATTTT.

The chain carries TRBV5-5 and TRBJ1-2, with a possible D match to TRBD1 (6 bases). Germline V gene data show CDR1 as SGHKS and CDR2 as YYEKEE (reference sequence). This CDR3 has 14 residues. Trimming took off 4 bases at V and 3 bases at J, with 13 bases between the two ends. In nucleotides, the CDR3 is TGTGCCAGCAGCCCGACGACAGGAGACTATGGCTACACCTTC. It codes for CASSPTTGDYGYTF.

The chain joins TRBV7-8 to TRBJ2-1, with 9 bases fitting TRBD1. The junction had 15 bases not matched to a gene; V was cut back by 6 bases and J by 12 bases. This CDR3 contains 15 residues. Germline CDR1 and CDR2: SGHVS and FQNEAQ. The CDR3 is CASRNRDREIQGQFF. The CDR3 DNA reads TGTGCCAGCAGAAACCGGGACAGGGAAATCCAGGGGCAGTTCTTC. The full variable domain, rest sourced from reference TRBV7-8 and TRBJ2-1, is GAGVSQSPRYKVAKRGQDVALRCDPISGHVSLFWYQQALGQGPEFLTYFQNEAQLDKSGLPSDRFFAERPEGSVSTLKIQRTQQEDSAVYLCASRNRDREIQGQFFGPGTRLTVL.

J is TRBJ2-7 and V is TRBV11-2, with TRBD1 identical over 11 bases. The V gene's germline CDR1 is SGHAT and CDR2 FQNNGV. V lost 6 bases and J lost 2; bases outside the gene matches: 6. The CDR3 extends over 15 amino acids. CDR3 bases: TGTGCCAGCAGTGCCGGGACAGGGGGGCCCTACGAGCAGTACTTC. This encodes CASSAGTGGPYEQYF.

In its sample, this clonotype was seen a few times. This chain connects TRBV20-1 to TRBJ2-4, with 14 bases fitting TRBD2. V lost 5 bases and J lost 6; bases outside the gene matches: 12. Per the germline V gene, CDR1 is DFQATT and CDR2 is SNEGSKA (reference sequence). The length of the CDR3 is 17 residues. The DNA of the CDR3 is TGCAGTGCTCCCCGGACTAGCGGGGGGAATCGTAGAAACATTCAGTACTTC. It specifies CSAPRTSGGNRRNIQYF.

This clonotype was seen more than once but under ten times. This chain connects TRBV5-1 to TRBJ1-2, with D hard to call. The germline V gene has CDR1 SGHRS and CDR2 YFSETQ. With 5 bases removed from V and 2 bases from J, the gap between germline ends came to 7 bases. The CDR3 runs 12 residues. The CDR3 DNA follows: TGCGCCAGCAGAAACTCGAACTATGGCTACACCTTC. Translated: CASRNSNYGYTF.

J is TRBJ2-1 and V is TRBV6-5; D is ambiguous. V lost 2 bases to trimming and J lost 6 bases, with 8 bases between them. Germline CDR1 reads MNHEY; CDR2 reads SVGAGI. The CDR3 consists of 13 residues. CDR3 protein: CASSYGQGNEQFF. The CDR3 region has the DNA TGTGCCAGCAGTTACGGGCAAGGCAATGAGCAGTTCTTC.

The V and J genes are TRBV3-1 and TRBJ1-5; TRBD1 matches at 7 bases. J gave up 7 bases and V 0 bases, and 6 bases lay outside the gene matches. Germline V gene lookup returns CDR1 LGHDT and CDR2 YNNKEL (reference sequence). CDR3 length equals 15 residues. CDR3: CASSQDSQGRQPQHF. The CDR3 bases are TGTGCCAGCAGCCAAGATTCACAGGGGAGACAGCCCCAGCATTTT.

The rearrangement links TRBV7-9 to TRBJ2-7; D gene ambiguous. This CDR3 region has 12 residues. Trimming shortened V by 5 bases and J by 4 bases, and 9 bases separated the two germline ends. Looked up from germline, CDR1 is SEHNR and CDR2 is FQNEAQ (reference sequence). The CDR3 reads CASSIQDYEQYF. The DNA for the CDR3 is TGTGCCAGCAGCATTCAGGATTACGAGCAGTACTTC.

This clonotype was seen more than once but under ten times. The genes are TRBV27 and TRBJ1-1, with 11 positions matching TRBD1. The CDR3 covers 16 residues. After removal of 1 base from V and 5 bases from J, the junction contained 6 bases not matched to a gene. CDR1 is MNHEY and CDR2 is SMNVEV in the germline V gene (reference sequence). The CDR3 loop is CASSLWTGGAGTEAFF. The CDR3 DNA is TGTGCCAGCAGTTTATGGACAGGGGGCGCGGGGACTGAAGCTTTCTTT.

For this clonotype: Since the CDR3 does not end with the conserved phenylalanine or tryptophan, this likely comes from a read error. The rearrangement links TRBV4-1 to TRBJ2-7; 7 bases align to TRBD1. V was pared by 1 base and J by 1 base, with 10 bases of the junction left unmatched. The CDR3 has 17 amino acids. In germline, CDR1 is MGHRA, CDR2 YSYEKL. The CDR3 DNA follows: TGCGCCAGCAGCCAAGGTTTCCGGACAGGCGAATCCTACGAGCAGTACTCC. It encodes CASSQGFRTGESYEQYS.

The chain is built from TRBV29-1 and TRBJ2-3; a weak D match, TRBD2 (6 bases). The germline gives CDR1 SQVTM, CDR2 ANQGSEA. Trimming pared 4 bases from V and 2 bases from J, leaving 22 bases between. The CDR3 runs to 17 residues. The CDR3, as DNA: TGCAGCGTTGGAGACCTCTCCCGGGACTCTCTCACAGATACGCAGTATTTT. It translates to CSVGDLSRDSLTDTQYF.

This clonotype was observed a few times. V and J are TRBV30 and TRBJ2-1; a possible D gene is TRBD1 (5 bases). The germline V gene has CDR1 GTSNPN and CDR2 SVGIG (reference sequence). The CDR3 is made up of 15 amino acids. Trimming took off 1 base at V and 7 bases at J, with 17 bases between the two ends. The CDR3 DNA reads TGTGCCTGGAGTGGGTCGGACATAGTGGTGAATGAGCAGTTCTTC. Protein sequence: CAWSGSDIVVNEQFF.

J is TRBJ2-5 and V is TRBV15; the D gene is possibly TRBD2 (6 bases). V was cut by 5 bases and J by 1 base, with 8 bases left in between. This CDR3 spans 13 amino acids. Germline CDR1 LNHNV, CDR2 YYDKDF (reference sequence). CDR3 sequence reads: CATSPGVQETQYF. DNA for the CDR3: TGTGCCACCAGCCCGGGGGTCCAAGAGACCCAGTACTTC.

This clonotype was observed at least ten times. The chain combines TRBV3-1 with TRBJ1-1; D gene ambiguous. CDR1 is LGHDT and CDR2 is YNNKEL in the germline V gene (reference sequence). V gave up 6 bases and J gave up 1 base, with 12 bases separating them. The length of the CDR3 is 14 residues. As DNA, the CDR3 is TGTGCCAGCAGTCACGTTCGGGGGAACACTGAAGCTTTCTTT. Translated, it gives CASSHVRGNTEAFF.

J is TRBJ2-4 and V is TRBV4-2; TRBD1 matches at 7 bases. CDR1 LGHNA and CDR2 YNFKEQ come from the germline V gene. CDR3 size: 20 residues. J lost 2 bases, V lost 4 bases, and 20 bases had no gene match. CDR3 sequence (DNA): TGTGCCAGCAGCCGATTATCGCAGGGGGAGCCCCGGCTAACCAAAAACATTCAGTACTTC. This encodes CASSRLSQGEPRLTKNIQYF.

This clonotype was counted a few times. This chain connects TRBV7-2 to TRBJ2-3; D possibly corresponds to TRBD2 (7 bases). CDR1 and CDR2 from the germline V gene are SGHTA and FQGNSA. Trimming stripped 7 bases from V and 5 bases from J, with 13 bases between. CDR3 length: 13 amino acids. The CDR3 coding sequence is TGTGCCAGCACGGGGGGCCTGGGAGATACGCAGTATTTT. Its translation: CASTGGLGDTQYF.

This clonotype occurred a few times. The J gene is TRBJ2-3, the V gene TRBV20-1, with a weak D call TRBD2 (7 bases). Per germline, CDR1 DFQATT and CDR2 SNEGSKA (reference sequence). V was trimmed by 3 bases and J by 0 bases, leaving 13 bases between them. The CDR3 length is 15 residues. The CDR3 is CSASYRGASTDTQYF. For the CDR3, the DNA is TGCAGTGCTAGTTACCGGGGGGCCAGCACAGATACGCAGTATTTT.

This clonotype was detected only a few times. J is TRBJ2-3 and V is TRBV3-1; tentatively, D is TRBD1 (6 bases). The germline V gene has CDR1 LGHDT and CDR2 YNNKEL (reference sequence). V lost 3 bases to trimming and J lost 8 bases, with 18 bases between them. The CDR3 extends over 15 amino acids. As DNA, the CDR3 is TGTGCCAGCAGCCACCTCTCCGACAGGAGTGGTACGCAGTATTTT. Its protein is CASSHLSDRSGTQYF.

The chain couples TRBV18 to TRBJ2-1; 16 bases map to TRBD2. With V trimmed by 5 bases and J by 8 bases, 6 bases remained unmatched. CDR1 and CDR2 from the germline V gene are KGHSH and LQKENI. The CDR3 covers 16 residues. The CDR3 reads CASSKPGLAGGDEQFF. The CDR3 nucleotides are TGTGCCAGCTCAAAGCCGGGACTAGCGGGGGGGGATGAGCAGTTCTTC. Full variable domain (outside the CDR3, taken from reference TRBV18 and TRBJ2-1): NAGVMQNPRHLVRRRGQEARLRCSPMKGHSHVYWYRQLPEEGLKFMVYLQKENIIDESGMPKERFSAEFPKEGPSILRIQQVVRGDSAAYFCASSKPGLAGGDEQFFGPGTRLTVL.

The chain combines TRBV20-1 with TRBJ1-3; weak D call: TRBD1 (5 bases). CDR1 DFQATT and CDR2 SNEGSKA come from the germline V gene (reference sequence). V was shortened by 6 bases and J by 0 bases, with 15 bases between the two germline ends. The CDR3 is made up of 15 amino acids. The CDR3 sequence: CSAVPWTFSGNTIYF. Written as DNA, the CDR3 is TGCAGTGCCGTGCCATGGACATTCTCTGGAAACACCATATATTTT.

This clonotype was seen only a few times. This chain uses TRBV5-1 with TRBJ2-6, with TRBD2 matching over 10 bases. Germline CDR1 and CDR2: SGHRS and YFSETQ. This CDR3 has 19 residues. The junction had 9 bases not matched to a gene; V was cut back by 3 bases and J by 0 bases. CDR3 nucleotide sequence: TGCGCCAGCAGCTCGGCCTATAGCGGGGGGTTCTCTGGGGCCAACGTCCTGACTTTC. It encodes CASSSAYSGGFSGANVLTF.

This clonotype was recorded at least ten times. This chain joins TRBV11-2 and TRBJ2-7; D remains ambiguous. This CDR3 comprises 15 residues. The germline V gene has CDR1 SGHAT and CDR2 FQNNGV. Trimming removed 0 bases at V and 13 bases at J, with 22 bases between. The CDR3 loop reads CASSLDILSVAAPYF. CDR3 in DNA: TGTGCCAGCAGCTTAGATATCCTCTCAGTGGCCGCCCCTTACTTC.

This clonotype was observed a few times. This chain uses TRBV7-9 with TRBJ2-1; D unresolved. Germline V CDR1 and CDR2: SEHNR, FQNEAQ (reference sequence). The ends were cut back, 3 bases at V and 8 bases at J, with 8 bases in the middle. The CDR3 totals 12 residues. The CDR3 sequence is CASSFKGDEQFF. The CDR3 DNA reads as TGTGCCAGCAGCTTTAAAGGCGATGAGCAGTTCTTC.